These T cell receptor beta chains were read from a single sample in a study of vaccination and CD4 T cells after COVID-19. TCRdb reanalysed the PCR reads using MiXCR and keeps one entry per CDR3 protein. The sample lists 20,000 to 25,000 distinct CDR3 sequences; about 66% were seen once. No antigen is known for these receptors. Specimen: CD4+ T cells from blood, cultured in vitro. These receptors were obtained from a human donor who had recovered from COVID-19. CDR3s include the opening cysteine and the closing phenylalanine or tryptophan. Fields, in order: CDR3 DNA, CDR3 protein, D gene, V gene, J gene, clone size. A D gene is named only where the DNA matches it firmly. The size of a clone is reported for some rows only, either as once, few or many, or as a class for expanded clones.

cdr3_nt: TGTGCTAGCAGCTTAGAAGTTCAAGAGACCCAGTACTTC
cdr3_aa: CASSLEVQETQYF
d_call: NA
v_call: TRBV7-7
j_call: TRBJ2-5
clone_size: NA

cdr3_nt: TGTGCCAGCAGCTTATATGGCGCAGGGGAAGAGACCCAGTACTTC
cdr3_aa: CASSLYGAGEETQYF
d_call: NA
v_call: TRBV11-3
j_call: TRBJ2-5
clone_size: NA

cdr3_nt: TGTGCCAGCAGCTTAGGAGATAGCGGGAACCGAGAGACCCAGTACTTC
cdr3_aa: CASSLGDSGNRETQYF
d_call: TRBD2
v_call: TRBV11-2
j_call: TRBJ2-5
clone_size: NA

cdr3_nt: TGTGCCTGGAAATCCCAGGGTTTAAACACTGAAGCTTTCTTT
cdr3_aa: CAWKSQGLNTEAFF
d_call: NA
v_call: TRBV30
j_call: TRBJ1-1
clone_size: NA

cdr3_nt: TGCAGTGCAAGGCTAGCGGGGGGGACAGATACGCAGTATTTT
cdr3_aa: CSARLAGGTDTQYF
d_call: TRBD2
v_call: TRBV20-1
j_call: TRBJ2-3
clone_size: few

cdr3_nt: TGTGCCAGCAGCTTAGGGGACCACTATGGCTACACCTTC
cdr3_aa: CASSLGDHYGYTF
d_call: NA
v_call: TRBV7-8
j_call: TRBJ1-2
clone_size: medium-sized

cdr3_nt: TGTGCCACCAACAATGGGGGGGACTCCTACGAGCAGTACTTC
cdr3_aa: CATNNGGDSYEQYF
d_call: TRBD2
v_call: TRBV15
j_call: TRBJ2-7
clone_size: NA

cdr3_nt: TGTGCCAGTAGTATCAACTCGGCGACTAACTATGGCTACACCTTC
cdr3_aa: CASSINSATNYGYTF
d_call: NA
v_call: TRBV19
j_call: TRBJ1-2
clone_size: NA

cdr3_nt: TGTGCCAGCAGGGACGCGGTAATCTATGGCTACACCTTC
cdr3_aa: CASRDAVIYGYTF
d_call: NA
v_call: TRBV2
j_call: TRBJ1-2
clone_size: NA

cdr3_nt: TGTGCCAGCAGGGGGGGACGGATTGCTGAAGTTTTCTTT
cdr3_aa: CASRGGRIAEVFF
d_call: NA
v_call: TRBV12-3/TRBV12-4
j_call: TRBJ1-1
clone_size: once

cdr3_nt: TGCAGTGCTAGCCTGACTCAATCCAGAGAGACCCAGTACTTC
cdr3_aa: CSASLTQSRETQYF
d_call: NA
v_call: TRBV20-1
j_call: TRBJ2-5
clone_size: NA

cdr3_nt: TGTGCCAGCAGCTTGGGACTAGCGGGAGGGTACGAGCAGTACTTC
cdr3_aa: CASSLGLAGGYEQYF
d_call: TRBD2
v_call: TRBV7-2
j_call: TRBJ2-7
clone_size: NA

cdr3_nt: TGTGCCAGCAGCATCTCTGAGGGCAATCAGCCCCAGCATTTT
cdr3_aa: CASSISEGNQPQHF
d_call: NA
v_call: TRBV21-1
j_call: TRBJ1-5
clone_size: few

cdr3_nt: TGTGCCACCAGTAGTAGTACTGGACTGGGACAGGGGGCGAAGTATGGCTACACCTTC
cdr3_aa: CATSSSTGLGQGAKYGYTF
d_call: TRBD1
v_call: TRBV19
j_call: TRBJ1-2
clone_size: few

cdr3_nt: TGTGCCAGCAGCTGGGGTATAGGACCTTATGGCTACACCTTC
cdr3_aa: CASSWGIGPYGYTF
d_call: NA
v_call: TRBV7-2
j_call: TRBJ1-2
clone_size: NA

cdr3_nt: TGTGCCAGCAGCGGGGGGGCAGATACGCAGTATTTT
cdr3_aa: CASSGGADTQYF
d_call: TRBD2
v_call: TRBV25-1
j_call: TRBJ2-3
clone_size: NA

cdr3_nt: TGCGCCAGCAGCCAAGAACAGGGGACTCAGCCCCAGCATTTT
cdr3_aa: CASSQEQGTQPQHF
d_call: TRBD1
v_call: TRBV4-3
j_call: TRBJ1-5
clone_size: NA

cdr3_nt: TGTGCCAGCAGCCCAATAGGAGGGTACAATGAAAAACTGTTTTTT
cdr3_aa: CASSPIGGYNEKLFF
d_call: NA
v_call: TRBV7-8
j_call: TRBJ1-4
clone_size: NA

cdr3_nt: TGTGCCAGCAGCTTAAACACAGGGGGCGCCCTGGGGTCACCCCTCCACTTT
cdr3_aa: CASSLNTGGALGSPLHF
d_call: TRBD1
v_call: TRBV7-2
j_call: TRBJ1-6
clone_size: few

cdr3_nt: TGCGCCAGCAGCTCGTCCGTGGTTACGAACACTGAAGCTTTCTTT
cdr3_aa: CASSSSVVTNTEAFF
d_call: NA
v_call: TRBV5-1
j_call: TRBJ1-1
clone_size: NA

cdr3_nt: TGTGCCAGCAGCTTAACAGTCGGGCAGCCCCAGCATTTT
cdr3_aa: CASSLTVGQPQHF
d_call: NA
v_call: TRBV28
j_call: TRBJ1-5
clone_size: few